This T cell receptor beta chain was obtained from a study of neurological immune-mediated disorders. Unsorted libraries were derived from 2 million PBMCs stored at -80 C. The cDNA was produced through 5'RACE with 10-nucleotide random UMIs. Every sequencing run gave over 170 million TCR-beta sequences, taken from 15-18 subjects. TCRdb passed the 5' RACE reads through MiXCR, listing each CDR3 protein once. The sample contains tens of thousands of distinct CDR3 sequences, approximately 17% of which appear only once. The V end lost 7 bases, the J end lost 3 bases, and 9 bases lay between the germline ends. The CDR3 has 13 residues. Per the germline V gene, CDR1 is LNHDA and CDR2 is SQIVND (reference sequence).

The sequence came from a woman between 40 and 55 years old in good health. The V gene is TRBV19, the J gene TRBJ2-2; weak D call: TRBD2 (6 bases). Material: PBMCs. CDR3 in amino acids: CASIGTDTGELFF. Here the CDR3 DNA reads TGTGCCAGTATCGGGACTGACACCGGGGAGCTGTTTTTT. The full variable domain, with the rest looked up from reference TRBV19 and TRBJ2-2, is DGGITQSPKYLFRKEGQNVTLSCEQNLNHDAMYWYRQDPGQGLRLIYYSQIVNDFQKGDIAEGYSVSREKKESFPLTVTSAQKNPTAFYLCASIGTDTGELFFGEGSRLTVL.